The 22 T cell receptor beta chains below were found in one sample sequenced in a study of Graves' ophthalmopathy and Graves' hyperthyroidism. As the template, RNA transcripts were used to amplify TCR beta CDR3 regions. HTBI primers served in a first-round RT-PCR, which a second-round multiplex PCR followed. TCRdb reprocessed the multiplex PCR reads with MiXCR, giving one entry per CDR3 protein. The sample yields about 640,000 distinct CDR3 sequences, more than 40% seen once. The sequenced sample consisted of peripheral blood. Every receptor here comes from an adult man with Graves' ophthalmopathy.

This clonotype was seen ten or more times. This chain links TRBV7-6 with TRBJ1-2, with 9 bases fitting TRBD1. This CDR3 comprises 14 residues. Per germline, CDR1 SGHVS and CDR2 FNYEAQ. V lost 5 bases and J lost 8; bases outside the gene matches: 9. The CDR3 DNA sequence: TGTGCCAGCAGCCCCGGACAGGGGAATGAGGGCTACACCTTC. Protein sequence: CASSPGQGNEGYTF.

This clonotype appeared a single time. The V and J genes are TRBV29-1 and TRBJ2-5, with D perhaps matching TRBD2 (6 bases). Germline V CDR1 and CDR2: SQVTM, ANQGSEA. V lost 8 bases and J 5 bases, leaving 21 bases between the germline ends. The CDR3 has 14 amino acids. The CDR3 loop is CSSQDSGEVETQYF. DNA of the CDR3: TGCAGCAGCCAAGATTCGGGGGAGGTGGAGACCCAGTACTTC.

The rearrangement links TRBV10-3 to TRBJ2-6; D perhaps matches TRBD1 (5 bases). The CDR3 runs to 14 residues. Deletions cut 3 bases from V and 4 bases from J, with 7 bases between. Germline V gives CDR1 ENHRY, CDR2 SYGVKD. The CDR3 DNA follows: TGTGCCATCAGTGATTGGACAGGGGCCAACGTCCTGACTTTC. Its translation: CAISDWTGANVLTF.

J is TRBJ2-7 and V is TRBV6-5; 13 positions match TRBD2. CDR3 length equals 16 residues. Germline loops: CDR1 MNHEY, CDR2 SVGAGI. With V trimmed by 6 bases and J by 5 bases, 10 bases remained unmatched. The CDR3 is CASRRDGLAGVDEQYF. For the CDR3, the DNA is TGTGCCAGCAGGAGAGACGGACTAGCGGGAGTTGACGAGCAGTACTTC.

The chain uses TRBV29-1 and TRBJ1-2, with 11 bases that match TRBD1. This CDR3 has 14 residues. Trimming took 6 bases from V and 6 from J; bases not matched to a gene: 9. CDR1 and CDR2 from the germline V gene are SQVTM and ANQGSEA. The CDR3 loop is CSVDWDRGTDGYTF. DNA for the CDR3: TGCAGCGTCGATTGGGACAGGGGGACGGATGGCTACACCTTC.

Many counts were recorded for this clonotype. The V and J genes are TRBV20-1 and TRBJ1-1; 7 bases are shared with TRBD1. V lost 4 bases to trimming and J lost 3 bases; unmatched junction nucleotides: 2. Germline V gene data show CDR1 as DFQATT and CDR2 as SNEGSKA (reference sequence). The CDR3 covers 12 residues. DNA for the CDR3: TGCAGTGCTACAGGGGGGCACACTGAAGCTTTCTTT. It codes for CSATGGHTEAFF.

This clonotype was seen at least ten times. The chain has TRBV24-1 and TRBJ1-4; D is ambiguous. The V and J ends lost 3 bases and 8 bases respectively, with 15 bases between them. The CDR3 is 15 residues long. The germline V gene encodes CDR1 KGHDR and CDR2 SFDVKD. The CDR3 DNA is TGTGCCACCAGTGATATTGGATTGGAAGGGGAAAAACTGTTTTTT. Its protein product is CATSDIGLEGEKLFF.

As to this clonotype: Given a much more abundant clone one base away, this may be a read error. The V and J genes are TRBV7-6 and TRBJ2-2; no reliable D call. This CDR3 comprises 15 residues. Germline CDR1 is SGHVS and CDR2 is FNYEAQ. Written as DNA, the CDR3 is TGTGCCAGCCGCTTAGCAGCAGCGAACACCGGGGAGCTGTTTTTT. This encodes CASRLAAANTGELFF.

Remarks on this clonotype: It may be a read error: a sequence one base away is much more abundant. This chain connects TRBV7-9 to TRBJ2-5; 7 positions agree with TRBD2. CDR3 length equals 15 residues. The germline CDR1 and CDR2 sequences are SEHNR and FQNEAQ (reference sequence). The chain's CDR3 is CASSLGGREEEAQYF. The CDR3 nucleotides read TGTGCCAGCAGCTTAGGAGGGAGGGAGGAAGAGGCCCAGTACTTC.

This clonotype was seen more than once but under ten times. The chain links TRBV10-3 to TRBJ1-5; D uncertain. Between the trimmed V and J ends, which lost 10 bases and 3 bases, there was a span of 22 bases. Germline CDR1 reads ENHRY; CDR2 reads SYGVKD. The CDR3 has 16 residues. The CDR3 DNA reads as TGTGCCAGCAGCCCAAGTACCACGGGGTCCAATCAGCCCCAGCATTTT. This codes for CASSPSTTGSNQPQHF.

The genes are TRBV5-1 and TRBJ1-6, with a possible D match to TRBD1 (5 bases). This CDR3 spans 17 amino acids. Germline CDR1 SGHRS, CDR2 YFSETQ. V was trimmed by 0 bases and J by 5 bases, leaving 15 bases between them. The DNA for the CDR3 is TGCGCCAGCAGCTTGGCCGGGACCTTTGATGATAATTCACCCCTCCACTTT. Amino acids: CASSLAGTFDDNSPLHF.

Note on this clonotype: One junction end disagrees with the germline gene, perhaps due to a read error. The chain combines TRBV7-2 with TRBJ1-1, with D possibly TRBD1 on 6 matching bases. Germline V gene data show CDR1 as SGHTA and CDR2 as FQGNSA. The CDR3 loop spans 14 amino acids. The CDR3 region is CASSQGPSGTEAFF. CDR3 DNA: TGCGCCAGCAGCCAAGGCCCTAGCGGGACAGAAGCTTTCTTT.

This rearrangement joins TRBV10-2 to TRBJ1-2; weak D call: TRBD1 (5 bases). V was cut by 4 bases and J by 8 bases, with 23 bases left in between. The CDR3 contains 16 residues. Germline V CDR1 and CDR2: WSHSY, SAAADI. The CDR3 loop is CASSAIGQGGGGGYTF. CDR3 coding DNA: TGCGCCAGCAGTGCTATCGGCCAGGGCGGCGGAGGGGGCTACACCTTC.

This clonotype was counted ten times or more. This chain joins TRBV20-1 and TRBJ1-2; D remains ambiguous. Germline V gene data show CDR1 as DFQATT and CDR2 as SNEGSKA (reference sequence). This CDR3 region has 13 residues. V shed 6 bases and J shed 4 bases, with 15 bases lying between them. The DNA of the CDR3 is TGCAGTGCCGGGCCCTCGGGCCCCTATGGCTACACCTTC. This gives the protein CSAGPSGPYGYTF.

V and J are TRBV4-1 and TRBJ1-2; D may be TRBD1 (6 bases). This CDR3 is built from 14 residues. The germline V and J ends were trimmed by 3 bases and 8 bases, with 16 bases remaining between them. CDR1 is MGHRA, CDR2 YSYEKL, per germline. The CDR3 loop reads CASSQSTGLKGYTF. DNA of the CDR3: TGCGCCAGCAGCCAGTCAACAGGGTTAAAGGGCTACACCTTC.

Remarks on this clonotype: Given a much more abundant clone one base away, this may be a read error. The V and J genes are TRBV10-3 and TRBJ1-1; tentative D call: TRBD1 (5 bases). CDR3 size: 16 residues. Germline V gives CDR1 ENHRY, CDR2 SYGVKD. CDR3 residues: CASSWTLKGPNTEAFF. In nucleotides, the CDR3 is TGTGCCAGCAGTTGGACCCTAAAGGGGCCGAACACTGAAGCTTTCTTT.

In its sample, this clonotype was seen many times. The chain recombines TRBV4-2 with TRBJ2-7, with a weak D call TRBD2 (6 bases). This CDR3 has 17 amino acids. V gave up 4 bases and J gave up 3 bases, with 22 bases separating them. Germline V gene sequence: CDR1 LGHNA, CDR2 YNFKEQ. The CDR3 loop reads CASSPSRTTGLYYEQYF. The CDR3 DNA reads TGTGCCAGCAGCCCAAGTAGGACTACCGGCCTATACTACGAGCAGTACTTC.

In its sample, this clonotype was seen a few times. The chain has TRBV6-2 or TRBV6-3 and TRBJ1-1; D is uncertain. CDR1 and CDR2 (germline): MNHEY, SVGEGT. The CDR3 has 16 amino acids. Trimming removed 2 bases at V and 6 bases at J, with 19 bases between. CDR3 DNA sequence: TGTGCCAGCAGTTACACCTCCCTTAATCGGAGGGCTGAAGCTTTCTTT. Its protein product is CASSYTSLNRRAEAFF.

This sequence joins TRBV19 and TRBJ1-2; 7 bases agree with TRBD1. CDR1 is LNHDA and CDR2 is SQIVND in the germline V gene (reference sequence). The CDR3 runs 14 residues. Losses at the gene ends were 7 bases for V and 1 base for J; bases not matched to a gene: 6. The CDR3 loop is CASKPGQINYGYTF. The DNA for the CDR3 is TGTGCCAGTAAGCCGGGACAGATTAACTATGGCTACACCTTC. The full variable domain, its missing parts supplied by reference TRBV19 and TRBJ1-2, is DGGITQSPKYLFRKEGQNVTLSCEQNLNHDAMYWYRQDPGQGLRLIYYSQIVNDFQKGDIAEGYSVSREKKESFPLTVTSAQKNPTAFYLCASKPGQINYGYTFGSGTRLTVV.

There are a few counts of this clonotype. J is TRBJ1-4 and V is TRBV7-9; 7 bases align to TRBD1. CDR1 is SEHNR and CDR2 is FQNEAQ in the germline V gene (reference sequence). The CDR3 spans 16 residues. Germline trimming cut 3 bases from V and 8 bases from J; bases unmatched to any gene: 12. CDR3 in DNA: TGTGCCAGCAGCTTCCAACCAGGGGGGGAGGGAGAAAAACTGTTTTTT. It specifies CASSFQPGGEGEKLFF.

This clonotype was recorded at least ten times. The V call is TRBV20-1, the J call TRBJ2-6; D not certain. The germline V gene has CDR1 DFQATT and CDR2 SNEGSKA (reference sequence). The CDR3 has 15 residues. Trimming cost V 3 bases and J 0 bases, with 9 bases left between them. The CDR3 DNA sequence: TGCAGTGCTAGGAGCGCCAGCTCTGGGGCCAACGTCCTGACTTTC. As protein: CSARSASSGANVLTF.

This clonotype occurred a few times. The junction departs from the called germline gene at one end, perhaps through a read error. The chain is built from TRBV10-3 and TRBJ2-2; D might be TRBD1 or TRBD2, each matching 6 bases. This CDR3 is built from 16 residues. Looked up from germline, CDR1 is ENHRY and CDR2 is SYGVKD. CDR3 DNA: TGTGCCAGCAGTGACAACCCGGGGGCGGGCACCGGGGAGCTGTTTTTT. As protein: CASSDNPGAGTGELFF.